Detailed here is one T cell receptor beta chain. The target antigen is unknown. One junction end does not reproduce the germline sequence, and a read error may be involved. The data stem from a study of Graves' ophthalmopathy and Graves' hyperthyroidism. Whole-study findings and limits: Appearing in blood as well were most expanded thyroid clonotypes above 0.001 frequency.

The CDR3 runs to 11 residues. Germline assignment: CDR1 SGHTA and CDR2 FQGNSA. Amplification of the TCR beta CDR3 regions used RNA transcripts (as template). HTBI primers were used in a first-round RT-PCR, which preceded a second-round multiplex PCR. MiXCR, run by TCRdb on the multiplex PCR reads, gives a single entry per CDR3 protein. The sample yields 45,000 to 60,000 distinct CDR3 sequences, roughly 47% seen once. Excluded were patients with other autoimmune diseases, uncontrolled infections, pregnancy or lactation. The PBMC fraction was derived from about 9.2 ml of fresh peripheral blood. The J gene is TRBJ1-2, the V gene TRBV7-2, with a possible D match to TRBD1 (6 bases). The sample comprised peripheral blood. The TCR comes from an adult woman with Graves' ophthalmopathy. The CDR3 DNA sequence: TGTGCCAGCAGACCAACAGGGTTCAGTAACTTC. Its protein product is CASRPTGFSNF.